Only a few counts were recorded for the clone carrying this TCR beta chain. Its matching antigen is unknown. 5'RACE with constant-segment primers yielded barcoded, UMI-tagged TCR alpha and TCR beta cDNA libraries. TCRdb re-derived calls from the 5' RACE reads in MiXCR, one entry per CDR3 protein. The table includes around 200,000 distinct CDR3 sequences, under 12% detected once. The sample belongs to a study of T-cell memory formation after mild COVID-19. Unmatched junction bases numbered 6, after V lost 3 bases and J lost 1 base. CDR1 and CDR2 (germline): SGDLS, YYNGEE. This CDR3 is built from 16 residues. Whole-study findings and limits: Contracting clones from day 15 to 85 showed balanced CD4/CD8; later expanders favored CD4+. Pre-infection memory held some responding clones, suggesting pre-existing cross-reactive T cells responded.

The TCR comes from a man between 18 and 35 years old who had mild COVID-19 (a few samples of this study predate the infection). Cell type and time point are not known. Sequenced: PBMCs or a T cell subset sorted from them (not recorded which). The chain employs TRBV9 and TRBJ2-1; 8 nucleotides line up with TRBD1. The CDR3 coding sequence is TGTGCCAGCAGCGCCAATACAGGGGGTTCCTACAATGAGCAGTTCTTC. Protein product: CASSANTGGSYNEQFF.